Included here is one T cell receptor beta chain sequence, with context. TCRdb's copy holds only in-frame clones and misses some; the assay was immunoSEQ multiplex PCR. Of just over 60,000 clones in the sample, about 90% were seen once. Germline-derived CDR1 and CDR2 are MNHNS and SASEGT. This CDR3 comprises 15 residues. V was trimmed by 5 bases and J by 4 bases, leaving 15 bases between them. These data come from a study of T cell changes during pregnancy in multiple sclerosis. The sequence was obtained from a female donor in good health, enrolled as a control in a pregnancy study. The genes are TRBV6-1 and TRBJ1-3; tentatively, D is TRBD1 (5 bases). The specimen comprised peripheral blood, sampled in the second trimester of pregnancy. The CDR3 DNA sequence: TGTGCCAGCAGTTCAGGGTCCCTTAGAGGAAACACCATATATTTT. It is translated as CASSSGSLRGNTIYF.